A single sample gave rise to the 8 T cell receptor beta chains below, sequenced in a study of cytomegalovirus exposure and HLA in healthy donors. Use of 60 Vbeta and 13 Jbeta primers characterized the PCR. The table came from immunoSEQ multiplex PCR; TCRdb's copy has only in-frame clones and leaves some out. There are about 180,000 clones in the sample; 82% occur only once, and approximately 1.5% lies in the top ten. Material: PBMCs. Every receptor here comes from a man aged 35 to 55 in good health and CMV-seronegative.

V is TRBV5-6 and J is TRBJ2-1; D remains unclear. CDR3 length: 12 amino acids. V lost 0 bases and J lost 7, with 5 bases in between. CDR1 is SGHDT, CDR2 YYEEEE, per germline. CDR3 DNA sequence: TGTGCCAGCAGCTTGGCGAGGAATGAGCAGTTCTTC. It codes for CASSLARNEQFF.

The J gene is TRBJ2-2, the V gene TRBV29-1; TRBD2 might be the D (5 bases). Germline lookup yields CDR1 SQVTM and CDR2 ANQGSEA. The CDR3 length is 15 residues. Between the trimmed V and J ends, which lost 3 bases and 1 base, there was a span of 12 bases. In DNA, the CDR3 is TGCAGCGTTGAGTACGAGGGAAGGAACACCGGGGAGCTGTTTTTT. Its protein product is CSVEYEGRNTGELFF.

The chain couples TRBV5-4 to TRBJ2-1, with 9 bases lining up with TRBD1. V was pared by 4 bases and J by 7 bases, with 12 bases of the junction left unmatched. CDR1 and CDR2 (germline): SGHNT, YYREEE (reference sequence). The CDR3 consists of 16 residues. CDR3 DNA: TGTGCCAGCAGCCTACCGGTGGGACAGGGACGTAATGAGCAGTTCTTC. Protein sequence: CASSLPVGQGRNEQFF.

This chain links TRBV4-3 with TRBJ1-1, with 7 bases identical to TRBD1. This CDR3 comprises 14 residues. The germline CDR1 and CDR2 sequences are LGHNA and YSLEER. V lost 4 bases and J lost 2; bases outside the gene matches: 4. The CDR3 DNA is TGCGCCAGCAGCCTAGGACAGGCAAACACTGAAGCTTTCTTT. Translated: CASSLGQANTEAFF.

The chain combines TRBV9 with TRBJ2-3, with a tentative D call TRBD1 (5 bases). V lost 1 base and J 1 base, leaving 10 bases between the germline ends. The germline CDR1 and CDR2 sequences are SGDLS and YYNGEE. The CDR3 sequence is 15 residues long. In DNA form, the CDR3 reads TGTGCCAGCAGCGTAAGGGAACAGGGCACAGATACGCAGTATTTT. Its protein is CASSVREQGTDTQYF.

V and J are TRBV6-5 and TRBJ1-2; possibly TRBD1 for D (5 bases). The germline V and J ends were trimmed by 0 bases and 10 bases, with 18 bases remaining between them. This CDR3 comprises 15 residues. The V gene's germline CDR1 is MNHEY and CDR2 SVGAGI. CDR3 amino acids: CASSYSTVLGGTYTF. CDR3 DNA sequence: TGTGCCAGCAGTTACTCGACAGTTTTGGGCGGAACCTACACCTTC.

The chain is built from TRBV7-2 and TRBJ2-7; TRBD1 matches at 9 bases. The V gene's germline CDR1 is SGHTA and CDR2 FQGNSA. The CDR3 has 14 residues. Trimming cost V 5 bases and J 2 bases; bases outside gene matches: 4. DNA for the CDR3: TGTGCCAGCAGCGCGGGACAGGGCCCCTACGAGCAGTACTTC. Translation: CASSAGQGPYEQYF.

The chain combines TRBV4-1 with TRBJ1-5; the D gene is possibly TRBD1 (6 bases). Trimming stripped 4 bases from V and 0 bases from J, with 10 bases between. The CDR3 length is 15 residues. Germline V gene data show CDR1 as MGHRA and CDR2 as YSYEKL. The CDR3 DNA reads as TGCGCCAGCAGCCTTAAGGGGGTTAGCAATCAGCCCCAGCATTTT. Translating gives CASSLKGVSNQPQHF.